This TCR beta chain derives from a study of blood T cell repertoires in COVID-19. Study overall: The analysed material was cDNA or gDNA that came from T cells, B-cell-depleted T cells, or PBMCs.

The germline V and J ends were trimmed by 7 bases and 4 bases, with 20 bases remaining between them. The CDR3 runs 15 residues. Germline CDR1 is SGHRS and CDR2 is YFSETQ. Measured with immunoSEQ multiplex PCR; TCRdb has only the in-frame clones, and not every one. The table has 80,000 to 95,000 clones, roughly 87% seen once. This chain joins TRBV5-1 and TRBJ2-5, with D possibly being TRBD2 (6 bases). The specimen was peripheral blood. The clonotype was recovered from a woman in her fifties or sixties with active or convalescent COVID-19. The CDR3 reads CASSPGGGWGETQYF. DNA of the CDR3: TGCGCCAGCTCCCCCGGGGGTGGATGGGGAGAGACCCAGTACTTC.